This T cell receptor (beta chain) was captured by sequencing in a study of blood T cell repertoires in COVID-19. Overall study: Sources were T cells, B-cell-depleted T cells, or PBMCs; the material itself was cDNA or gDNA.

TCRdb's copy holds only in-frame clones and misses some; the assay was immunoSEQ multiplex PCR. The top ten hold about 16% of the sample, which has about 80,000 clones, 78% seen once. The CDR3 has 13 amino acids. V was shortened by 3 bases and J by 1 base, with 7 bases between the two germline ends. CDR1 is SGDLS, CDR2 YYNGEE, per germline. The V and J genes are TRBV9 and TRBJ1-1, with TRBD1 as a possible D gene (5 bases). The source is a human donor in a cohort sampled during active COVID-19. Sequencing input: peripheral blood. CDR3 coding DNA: TGTGCCAGCAGCGGGGGCTGGAACACTGAAGCTTTCTTT. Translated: CASSGGWNTEAFF.